The 7 T cell receptor beta chains reported below all come from one sample, sequenced in a study of T cell repertoires in cytomegalovirus infection. Their cognate antigens are unknown. TCRdb re-derived calls from the reads in MiXCR, one entry per CDR3 protein. Of fewer than 1,000,000 distinct CDR3 sequences listed, around 32% are singletons. Sequenced material: cultured CD8+ T cells from PBMCs, taken from culture after CMV antigen stimulation. These receptors were obtained from a human donor in good health (CMV status not recorded). Some clones in this sample may be carry-over from other donors' samples.

This clonotype was seen only a few times. V usage is TRBV4-1 and J usage is TRBJ2-7, with no clear D. Germline values: CDR1 MGHRA, CDR2 YSYEKL. Trimming removed 1 base at V and 4 bases at J, with 8 bases between. The CDR3 is made up of 13 amino acids. CDR3 sequence reads: CASSQGSAYEQYF. The CDR3 DNA reads TGCGCCAGCAGCCAAGGAAGCGCTTACGAGCAGTACTTC.

The rearrangement uses TRBV27 and TRBJ2-3; D is undetermined. CDR1 is MNHEY and CDR2 is SMNVEV in the germline V gene (reference sequence). This CDR3 contains 14 residues. V lost 4 bases, J lost 0 bases, and 8 bases lay in between. CDR3 sequence reads: CASSYQFSTDTQYF. For the CDR3, the DNA is TGTGCCAGCAGTTATCAGTTTAGCACAGATACGCAGTATTTT.

Note on this clonotype: It may be a read error: a sequence one base away is much more abundant. The rearrangement joins TRBV7-8 to TRBJ2-1, with 12 nucleotides matching TRBD2. The CDR3 totals 15 residues. Germline CDR1 reads SGHVS; CDR2 reads FQNEAQ. CDR3 sequence reads: CVSSYLAGGGNEQFF. The CDR3, as DNA: TGTGTCAGCAGCTATCTAGCGGGGGGGGGCAATGAGCAGTTCTTC.

This sequence joins TRBV11-2 and TRBJ1-5; no clear D. CDR3 length equals 13 residues. Looked up from germline, CDR1 is SGHAT and CDR2 is FQNNGV. Trimming cost V 1 base and J 5 bases, with 6 bases left between them. Written as DNA, the CDR3 is TGTGCCAGCAGCTTAGCCCCCTATCAGCCCCAGCATTTT. The encoded protein is CASSLAPYQPQHF.

This clonotype has just a few counts. The chain joins TRBV11-2 to TRBJ1-1; 9 bases line up with TRBD1. Losses at the gene ends were 4 bases for V and 0 bases for J; bases not matched to a gene: 3. Looked up from germline, CDR1 is SGHAT and CDR2 is FQNNGV. This CDR3 contains 15 residues. The CDR3 protein is CASSYRGPVNTEAFF. CDR3 coding DNA: TGTGCCAGCAGCTACAGGGGGCCGGTGAACACTGAAGCTTTCTTT.

The chain couples TRBV2 to TRBJ2-5; TRBD2 matches at 10 bases. The CDR3 is 16 residues long. With 7 bases clipped from V and 6 bases from J, the junction kept 14 bases outside the gene matches. Germline V CDR1 and CDR2: SNHLY, FYNNEI. The CDR3 here is CASIGSGGPATKTQYF. The DNA for the CDR3 is TGTGCCAGCATAGGTAGCGGGGGGCCGGCTACGAAGACCCAGTACTTC.

A few counts support this clonotype. CDR3 bases: TGTGCCAGCAGCTTCCGGACAGGGGTAAAGGAAGAGACCCAGTACTTC. Its protein is CASSFRTGVKEETQYF. V is TRBV7-3 and J is TRBJ2-5; 9 bases are a match to TRBD1. The CDR3 is 16 amino acids. Germline CDR1 SGHTA, CDR2 FQGTGA. V lost 3 bases and J lost 3; bases outside the gene matches: 8.